This record looks at one TCR beta chain sequence and its context. The sample originates from a study of blood T cell repertoires in COVID-19. Germline V gene lookup returns CDR1 SGHRS and CDR2 YFSETQ. Trimming left V 0 bases short and J 6 bases short, with 9 bases between. This CDR3 has 14 residues. In the authors' methods: Estimates of nucleated cell counts were drawn from the amplification of reference gene primers. Using immunoSEQ multiplex PCR, the repertoire was profiled, and TCRdb retains in-frame clones only, with some absent. The DNA gave D and trimming, while V, J and clone size come from that table. This repertoire shows 330,000 or so clones, around 90% found once; its top ten account for around 4%.

The source is a woman in her sixties or seventies with COVID-19, enrolled during active disease. The sequencing input was peripheral blood. This rearrangement joins TRBV5-1 to TRBJ1-4, with D tentatively TRBD1 (5 bases). The CDR3 DNA reads as TGCGCCAGCAGCTTGGGTCTGGGGCATGAAAAACTGTTTTTT. It yields the protein CASSLGLGHEKLFF.